Presented here are 25 T cell receptor beta chains from one specimen sequenced in a study of blood T cell repertoires in COVID-19 (dated by TCRdb to about 2020). The library came from the immunoSEQ multiplex PCR assay. In TCRdb, the immuneACCESS table is reduced to in-frame sequences with V and J assigned. These tables do not hold every clone; where another copy was compared, an unresolved V gene accounts for under half, and the others remain unexplained. In this sample the table shows 55,000 to 80,000 clones, more than 70% of which occur a single time. Around 5% of the sample lies in the top ten. The material sequenced was peripheral blood. The receptors were sampled from a man aged 45 to 65 with active COVID-19.

The chain links TRBV19 to TRBJ1-5; tentative D call: TRBD1 (6 bases). From germline, CDR1 is LNHDA and CDR2 SQIVND (reference sequence). V was cut by 4 bases and J by 2 bases, with 15 bases left in between. CDR3 length: 16 amino acids. The chain's CDR3 is CASSTTARGGNQPQHF. The DNA for the CDR3 is TGTGCCAGTAGTACCACGGCCAGGGGAGGCAATCAGCCCCAGCATTTT.

The table lists this clone with a few counts. This sequence joins TRBV9 and TRBJ1-2, with 8 bases fitting TRBD1. J was trimmed by 5 bases and V by 3 bases; bases with no gene match: 9. Germline-derived CDR1 and CDR2 are SGDLS and YYNGEE. The CDR3 totals 15 residues. The CDR3 DNA is TGTGCCAGCAGCGAGGGGAACAGGGGGAATTATGGCTACACCTTC. Encoded protein: CASSEGNRGNYGYTF.

The V gene is TRBV9, the J gene TRBJ2-4, with 7 bases identical to TRBD2. The CDR3 consists of 15 residues. CDR1 SGDLS and CDR2 YYNGEE come from the germline V gene. V lost 4 bases and J lost 7; bases outside the gene matches: 11. The CDR3 DNA is TGTGCCAGCAGCCCCCTAGGCGGGAGCAAGAACATTCAGTACTTC. This encodes CASSPLGGSKNIQYF.

V gene TRBV7-8 combines with J gene TRBJ2-5; a weak D match, TRBD1 (6 bases). The length of the CDR3 is 15 residues. Deletions cut 2 bases from V and 5 bases from J, with 15 bases between. The V gene's germline CDR1 is SGHVS and CDR2 FQNEAQ. The CDR3 loop reads CASSLYLQGGETQYF. CDR3 coding DNA: TGTGCCAGCAGCTTATACCTACAGGGTGGCGAGACCCAGTACTTC. The full variable domain, its missing parts supplied by reference TRBV7-8 and TRBJ2-5, is GAGVSQSPRYKVAKRGQDVALRCDPISGHVSLFWYQQALGQGPEFLTYFQNEAQLDKSGLPSDRFFAERPEGSVSTLKIQRTQQEDSAVYLCASSLYLQGGETQYFGPGTRLLVL.

The V call is TRBV6-6, the J call TRBJ2-3; TRBD1 matches 7 bases. V was clipped by 2 bases and J by 1 base; unmatched bases: 6. The CDR3 has 16 amino acids. CDR1 is MNHNY, CDR2 SVGAGI, per germline (reference sequence). The DNA for the CDR3 is TGTGCCAGCAGTTACGGGCGGACAGGTCGCACAGATACGCAGTATTTT. Amino acids: CASSYGRTGRTDTQYF.

This chain links TRBV27 with TRBJ2-7; 12 nucleotides agree with TRBD1. This CDR3 region has 15 residues. The ends lost 6 bases at V and 1 base at J; junction bases unmatched: 4. Germline V CDR1 and CDR2: MNHEY, SMNVEV (reference sequence). The CDR3 region is CASRRGQGASYEQYF. CDR3 bases: TGTGCCAGCAGACGGGGACAGGGGGCTTCCTACGAGCAGTACTTC.

The J gene is TRBJ2-3, the V gene TRBV19, with D uncertain. CDR1 is LNHDA and CDR2 is SQIVND in the germline V gene (reference sequence). Trimming removed 1 base at V and 6 bases at J, with 17 bases between. There are 16 residues in the CDR3. The CDR3 here is CASSIGDILNTDTQYF. The CDR3 DNA follows: TGTGCCAGTAGTATAGGCGACATCCTCAATACTGATACGCAGTATTTT.

The chain carries TRBV4-3 and TRBJ2-3; D may be TRBD1 (5 bases). Germline V gene sequence: CDR1 LGHNA, CDR2 YSLEER. There are 17 residues in the CDR3. Trimming left V 0 bases short and J 1 base short, with 14 bases between. The CDR3 loop is CASSQDPAGSGTDTQYF. CDR3 coding DNA: TGCGCCAGCAGCCAAGATCCGGCAGGGTCGGGCACAGATACGCAGTATTTT.

This chain links TRBV9 with TRBJ2-7; 7 positions agree with TRBD1. Unmatched junction bases numbered 10, after V lost 3 bases and J lost 4 bases. The germline V gene encodes CDR1 SGDLS and CDR2 YYNGEE. The CDR3 has 15 amino acids. CDR3 sequence reads: CASSARDSPRYEQYF. DNA for the CDR3: TGTGCCAGCAGCGCCCGGGACAGCCCTCGGTACGAGCAGTACTTC.

The chain is built from TRBV2 and TRBJ2-3; 7 nucleotides align to TRBD1. CDR3 length equals 15 residues. J lost 0 bases, V lost 6 bases, and 6 bases had no gene match. The germline gives CDR1 SNHLY, CDR2 FYNNEI. In nucleotides, the CDR3 is TGTGCCAGCAGGGCGACAGGGCTAAGCACAGATACGCAGTATTTT. The encoded protein is CASRATGLSTDTQYF.

CDR3 region: CASSWADRPPYGYTF. CDR3 DNA sequence: TGTGCCAGCAGCTGGGCTGACAGGCCACCCTATGGCTACACCTTC. V gene TRBV5-6 combines with J gene TRBJ1-2, with D possibly being TRBD1 (6 bases). V lost 3 bases, J lost 4 bases, and 16 bases lay in between. The CDR3 totals 15 residues. CDR1 SGHDT and CDR2 YYEEEE come from the germline V gene.

V and J are TRBV9 and TRBJ1-3, with D unresolved. The germline V and J ends were trimmed by 4 bases and 2 bases, with 10 bases remaining between them. The germline V gene encodes CDR1 SGDLS and CDR2 YYNGEE. The CDR3 has 14 amino acids. In nucleotides, the CDR3 is TGTGCCAGCAGCCCACCCGGGGCTGGAAACACCATATATTTT. Translating it yields CASSPPGAGNTIYF.

The gene calls are TRBV6-6 and TRBJ1-2; TRBD1 matches at 7 bases. The CDR3 extends over 14 amino acids. From germline, CDR1 is MNHNY and CDR2 SVGAGI (reference sequence). The V and J ends lost 5 bases and 8 bases, in that order; junction bases with no gene match: 11. This CDR3 reads CASSRTGLAAGYTF. In nucleotides, the CDR3 is TGTGCCAGCAGTCGGACAGGTCTGGCCGCCGGCTACACCTTC.

CDR3 sequence: CASSTGIEKLFF. CDR3 sequence (DNA): TGTGCCAGCAGCACAGGGATTGAAAAACTGTTTTTT. The chain joins TRBV2 to TRBJ1-4, with D maybe TRBD1 (6 bases). V was clipped by 6 bases and J by 7 bases, with 9 bases between them. Germline V gene sequence: CDR1 SNHLY, CDR2 FYNNEI. This CDR3 is 12 amino acids long.

The count of this clone is one. V gene TRBV7-2 combines with J gene TRBJ2-1; possible D gene TRBD1, 6 bases. CDR1 SGHTA and CDR2 FQGNSA come from the germline V gene. There are 15 residues in the CDR3. The ends were cut back, 3 bases at V and 3 bases at J, with 12 bases in the middle. Here the CDR3 DNA reads TGTGCCAGCAGCTTGGGTGGGGGCCTCTACAATGAGCAGTTCTTC. Translating it yields CASSLGGGLYNEQFF.

This chain connects TRBV5-1 to TRBJ2-7, with 7 positions matching TRBD1. V gave up 1 base and J gave up 0 bases; unmatched junction bases: 7. CDR1 and CDR2 (germline): SGHRS, YFSETQ. The CDR3 loop spans 16 amino acids. In nucleotides, the CDR3 is TGCGCCAGCAGCTTGAGGTTACAGGGGAGCTCCTACGAGCAGTACTTC. Protein: CASSLRLQGSSYEQYF.

This chain links TRBV5-1 with TRBJ2-7, with TRBD2 as a possible D gene (5 bases). CDR3 length: 16 amino acids. The V and J ends lost 4 bases and 3 bases respectively, with 20 bases between them. Germline V gene sequence: CDR1 SGHRS, CDR2 YFSETQ. CDR3 in DNA: TGCGCCAGCAGCCCCCGCGGCCGCGACGGGGTCTACGAGCAGTACTTC. Amino acid sequence: CASSPRGRDGVYEQYF.

The chain is built from TRBV5-8 and TRBJ1-3; D remains ambiguous. Germline V gene data show CDR1 as SGHTS and CDR2 as YDEGEE. V was pared by 3 bases and J by 1 base, with 14 bases between. This CDR3 is built from 16 residues. CDR3 protein: CASSYSSGSSGNTIYF. The CDR3 DNA reads TGTGCCAGCAGCTACTCTTCAGGATCTTCTGGAAACACCATATATTTT.

The chain recombines TRBV12-5 with TRBJ2-7, with D possibly matching TRBD1 (6 bases). Germline V gene data show CDR1 as LGHNT and CDR2 as FRNRAP. The V end was cut by 2 bases, the J end by 3 bases, with 11 bases between. The CDR3 spans 14 residues. CDR3 DNA: TGTGCTAGTGGTTTGCCCGGACAGTTCTACGAGCAGTACTTC. Translated: CASGLPGQFYEQYF.

This chain uses TRBV7-6 with TRBJ1-3; D remains ambiguous. Deletions cut 5 bases from V and 0 bases from J, with 14 bases between. CDR3 length equals 16 residues. CDR1 SGHVS and CDR2 FNYEAQ come from the germline V gene. The CDR3, as DNA: TGTGCCAGCAGCCCCGTGTCGGGGAGCTCTGGAAACACCATATATTTT. It yields the protein CASSPVSGSSGNTIYF. The full variable domain, in which reference TRBV7-6 and TRBJ1-3 provide the parts outside the CDR3, is GAGVSQSPRYKVTKRGQDVALRCDPISGHVSLYWYRQALGQGPEFLTYFNYEAQQDKSGLPNDRFSAERPEGSISTLTIQRTEQRDSAMYRCASSPVSGSSGNTIYFGEGSWLTVV.

This clone was counted only a few times. J is TRBJ1-1 and V is TRBV6-2 or TRBV6-3; TRBD1 might be the D (6 bases). The ends were cut back, 2 bases at V and 4 bases at J, with 14 bases in the middle. Germline V gene sequence: CDR1 MNHEY, CDR2 SVGEGT. This CDR3 comprises 15 residues. DNA for the CDR3: TGTGCCAGCAGTTACCCCGCCAGGGGACGCACTGAAGCTTTCTTT. Protein: CASSYPARGRTEAFF.

The chain recombines TRBV5-5 with TRBJ1-2; 8 nucleotides align to TRBD1. Losses at the gene ends were 5 bases for V and 4 bases for J; bases not matched to a gene: 10. This CDR3 is 15 amino acids long. The germline CDR1 and CDR2 sequences are SGHKS and YYEKEE (reference sequence). In DNA form, the CDR3 reads TGTGCCAGCAGTCGACTTCAGGGGGCGATCTATGGCTACACCTTC. It yields the protein CASSRLQGAIYGYTF.

The CDR3 here is CASSLVGRLAGDTQYF. The DNA for the CDR3 is TGTGCCAGCAGCTTAGTAGGGCGTCTAGCGGGAGATACGCAGTATTTT. The chain has TRBV7-9 and TRBJ2-3; 8 nucleotides line up with TRBD2. Germline V CDR1 and CDR2: SEHNR, FQNEAQ (reference sequence). This CDR3 is built from 16 residues. Unmatched junction bases numbered 8, after V lost 1 base and J lost 5 bases.

This rearrangement joins TRBV27 to TRBJ2-3; 10 bases fit TRBD2. This CDR3 is built from 16 residues. Germline V gene sequence: CDR1 MNHEY, CDR2 SMNVEV (reference sequence). V was pared by 3 bases and J by 6 bases, with 9 bases of the junction left unmatched. CDR3 sequence (DNA): TGTGCCAGCAGTTTTGTCGAGCGGGGGGGGCCGGATACGCAGTATTTT. Protein product: CASSFVERGGPDTQYF.

This chain connects TRBV18 to TRBJ2-1, with D hard to call. The CDR3 spans 13 residues. Germline CDR1 is KGHSH and CDR2 is LQKENI. Trimming removed 2 bases from V and 6 bases from J, with 8 bases in between. CDR3 nucleotides: TGTGCCAGCTCACCAGGTACGGGCAATGAGCAGTTCTTC. This sequence encodes CASSPGTGNEQFF.